This T cell receptor beta chain comes out of a study of T cell responses to AZD1222 COVID-19 vaccine. As regards this clone: Its target is unknown.

Sequencing was performed with immunoSEQ multiplex PCR; in TCRdb, only in-frame clones are kept and a portion is missing. The table lists 150,000 or so clones, approximately 90% of them singletons. Trimming at V came to 4 bases and at J to 0 bases, leaving 4 bases not matched to a gene. CDR3 length: 17 residues. Germline assignment: CDR1 SGDLS and CDR2 YYNGEE. Study outcomes and limitations: Spike-specific TCR breadth and depth were elevated following two AZD1222 doses. A mostly white British donor set with more females was recruited, and clonal diversity was possibly underestimated. Repertoire sampling was restricted to post-peak T cell response timepoints.

This TCR was recovered from an adult in good health. This rearrangement joins TRBV9 to TRBJ2-1, with 13 bases fitting TRBD2. Specimen: peripheral blood, collected on day 0 of AZD1222 vaccination. The CDR3 DNA follows: TGTGCCAGCAGCCGCAGGACTAGCGGGAGCTCCTACAATGAGCAGTTCTTC. This gives the protein CASSRRTSGSSYNEQFF. The variable domain in full, with the rest retrieved from reference TRBV9 and TRBJ2-1, is DSGVTQTPKHLITATGQRVTLRCSPRSGDLSVYWYQQSLDQGLQFLIQYYNGEERAKGNILERFSAQQFPDLHSELNLSSLELGDSALYFCASSRRTSGSSYNEQFFGPGTRLTVL.